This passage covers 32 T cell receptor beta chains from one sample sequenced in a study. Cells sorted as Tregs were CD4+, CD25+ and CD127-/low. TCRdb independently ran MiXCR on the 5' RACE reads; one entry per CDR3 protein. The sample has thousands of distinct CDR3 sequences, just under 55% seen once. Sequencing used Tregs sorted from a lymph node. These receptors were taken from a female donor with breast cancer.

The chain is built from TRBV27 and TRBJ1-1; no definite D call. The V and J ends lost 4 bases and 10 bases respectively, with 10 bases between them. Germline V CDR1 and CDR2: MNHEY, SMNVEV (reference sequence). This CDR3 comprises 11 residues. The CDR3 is CASSSLGAAFF. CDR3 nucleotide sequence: TGTGCCAGCAGTTCCCTGGGCGCAGCTTTCTTT.

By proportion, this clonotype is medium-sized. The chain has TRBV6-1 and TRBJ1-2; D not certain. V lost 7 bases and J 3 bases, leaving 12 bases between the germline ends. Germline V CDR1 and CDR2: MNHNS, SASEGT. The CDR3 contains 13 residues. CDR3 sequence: CASTTDTYYGYTF. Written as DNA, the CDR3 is TGTGCCAGCACCACAGACACATACTATGGCTACACCTTC.

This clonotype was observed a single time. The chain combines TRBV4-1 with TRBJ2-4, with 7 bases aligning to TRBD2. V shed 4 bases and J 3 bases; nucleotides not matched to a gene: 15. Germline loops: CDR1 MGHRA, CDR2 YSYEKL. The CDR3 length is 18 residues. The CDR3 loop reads CASSPVRKRDPIKNIQYF. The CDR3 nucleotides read TGCGCCAGCAGCCCAGTACGAAAGCGGGACCCCATCAAAAACATTCAGTACTTC.

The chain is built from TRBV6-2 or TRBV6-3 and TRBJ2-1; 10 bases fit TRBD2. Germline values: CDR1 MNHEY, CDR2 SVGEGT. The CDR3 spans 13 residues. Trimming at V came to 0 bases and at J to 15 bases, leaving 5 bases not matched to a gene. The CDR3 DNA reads TGTGCCAGCAGTTACTCAAAACGGACTAGCGGGTTCTTC. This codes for CASSYSKRTSGFF.

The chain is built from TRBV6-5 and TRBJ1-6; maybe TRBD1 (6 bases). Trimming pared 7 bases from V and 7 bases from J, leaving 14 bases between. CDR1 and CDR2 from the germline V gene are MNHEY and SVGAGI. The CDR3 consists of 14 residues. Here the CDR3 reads CASKTGLENSPLHF. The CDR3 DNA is TGTGCCAGCAAAACAGGGTTGGAGAATTCACCCCTCCACTTT.

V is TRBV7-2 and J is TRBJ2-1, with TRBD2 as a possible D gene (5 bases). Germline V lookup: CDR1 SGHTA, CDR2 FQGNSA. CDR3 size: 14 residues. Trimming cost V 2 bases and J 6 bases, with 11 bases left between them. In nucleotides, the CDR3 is TGTGCCAGCAGCTTAAGTTTCGGGATCAATGAGCAGTTCTTC. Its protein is CASSLSFGINEQFF.

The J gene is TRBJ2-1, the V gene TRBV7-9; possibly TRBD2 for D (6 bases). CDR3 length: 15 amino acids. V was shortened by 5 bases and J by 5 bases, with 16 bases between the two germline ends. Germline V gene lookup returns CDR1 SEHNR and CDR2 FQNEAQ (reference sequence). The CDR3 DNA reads TGTGCCAGCAGCCTGAAACGGCTAGCGCACAATGAGCAGTTCTTC. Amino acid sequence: CASSLKRLAHNEQFF.

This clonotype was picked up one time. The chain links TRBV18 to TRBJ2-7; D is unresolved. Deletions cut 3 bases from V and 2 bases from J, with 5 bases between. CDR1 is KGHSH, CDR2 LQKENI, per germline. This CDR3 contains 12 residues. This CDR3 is CASSPDTYEQYV. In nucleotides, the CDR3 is TGTGCCAGCTCACCCGACACCTACGAGCAGTACGTC.

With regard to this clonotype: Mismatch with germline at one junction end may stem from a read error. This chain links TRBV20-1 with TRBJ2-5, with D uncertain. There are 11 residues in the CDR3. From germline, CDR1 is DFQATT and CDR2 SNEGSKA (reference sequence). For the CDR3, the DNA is TGCAGTGCCATCTTCCAGGAGACCCGGTACTTC. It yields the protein CSAIFQETRYF.

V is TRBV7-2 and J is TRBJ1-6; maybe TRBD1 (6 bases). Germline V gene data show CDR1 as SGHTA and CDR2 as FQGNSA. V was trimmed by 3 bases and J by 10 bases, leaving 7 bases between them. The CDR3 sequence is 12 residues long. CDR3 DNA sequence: TGTGCCAGCAGCTTCCAGGGGTCACCCCTCCACTTT. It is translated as CASSFQGSPLHF.

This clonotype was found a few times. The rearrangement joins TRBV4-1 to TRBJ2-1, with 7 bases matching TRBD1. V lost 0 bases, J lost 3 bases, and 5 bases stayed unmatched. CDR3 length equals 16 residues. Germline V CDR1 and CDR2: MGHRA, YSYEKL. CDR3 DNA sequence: TGCGCCAGCAGCCAAGAACAGGGGCGGGTCTACAATGAGCAGTTCTTC. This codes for CASSQEQGRVYNEQFF.

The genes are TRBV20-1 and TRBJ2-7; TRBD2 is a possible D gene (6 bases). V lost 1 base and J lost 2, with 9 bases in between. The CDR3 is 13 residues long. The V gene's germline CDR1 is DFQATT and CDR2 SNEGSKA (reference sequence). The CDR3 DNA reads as TGCAGTGCTAGAGCGGGAGAGACCTACGAGCAGTACGTC. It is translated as CSARAGETYEQYV.

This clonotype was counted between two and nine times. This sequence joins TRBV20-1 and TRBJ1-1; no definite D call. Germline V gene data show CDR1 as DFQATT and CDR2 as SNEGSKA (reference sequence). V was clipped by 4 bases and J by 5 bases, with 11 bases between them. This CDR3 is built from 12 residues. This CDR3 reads CSAKDPGTEAFF. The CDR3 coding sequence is TGCAGTGCTAAAGACCCGGGAACTGAAGCTTTCTTT.

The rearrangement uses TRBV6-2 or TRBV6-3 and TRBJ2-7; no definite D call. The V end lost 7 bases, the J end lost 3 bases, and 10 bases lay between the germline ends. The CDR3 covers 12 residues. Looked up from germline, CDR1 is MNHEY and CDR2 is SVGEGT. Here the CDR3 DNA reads TGTGCCAGCATGGATTCGGGCTACGAGCAGTACGTC. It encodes CASMDSGYEQYV.

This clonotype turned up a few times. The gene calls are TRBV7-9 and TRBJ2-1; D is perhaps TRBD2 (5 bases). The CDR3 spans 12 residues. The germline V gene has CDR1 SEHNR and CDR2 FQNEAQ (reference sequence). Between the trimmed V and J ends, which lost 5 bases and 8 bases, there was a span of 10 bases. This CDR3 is CASSQDSHEQFF. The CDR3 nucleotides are TGTGCCAGCAGCCAGGACTCCCATGAGCAGTTCTTC.

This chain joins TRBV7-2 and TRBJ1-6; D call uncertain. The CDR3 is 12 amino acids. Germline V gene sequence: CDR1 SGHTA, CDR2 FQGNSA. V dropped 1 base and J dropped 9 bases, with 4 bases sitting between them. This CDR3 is CASSLGPSPLHF. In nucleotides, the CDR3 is TGTGCCAGCAGCTTAGGCCCTTCACCCCTCCACTTT.

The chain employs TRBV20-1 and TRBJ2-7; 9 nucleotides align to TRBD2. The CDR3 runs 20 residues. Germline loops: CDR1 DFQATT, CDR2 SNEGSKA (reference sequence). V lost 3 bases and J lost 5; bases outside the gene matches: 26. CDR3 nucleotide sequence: TGCAGTGCTAGTAGCGGGAGTCCCTCCACAGGGATTTATAGAAGAAACGAGCAGTACTTC. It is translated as CSASSGSPSTGIYRRNEQYF.

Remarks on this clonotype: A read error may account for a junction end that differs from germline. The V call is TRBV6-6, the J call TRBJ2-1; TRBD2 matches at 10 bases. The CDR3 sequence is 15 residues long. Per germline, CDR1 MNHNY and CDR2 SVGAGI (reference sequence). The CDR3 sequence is CASSQPGLAWNGQFF. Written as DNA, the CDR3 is TGTGCCAGCAGTCAACCGGGACTAGCGTGGAATGGGCAGTTCTTC.

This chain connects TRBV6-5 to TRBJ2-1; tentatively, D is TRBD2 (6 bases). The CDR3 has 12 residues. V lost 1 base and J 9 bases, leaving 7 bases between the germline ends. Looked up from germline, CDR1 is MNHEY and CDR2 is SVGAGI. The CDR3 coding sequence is TGTGCCAGCAGTTACTTGGGGGGTGAGCAGTTCTTC. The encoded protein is CASSYLGGEQFF.

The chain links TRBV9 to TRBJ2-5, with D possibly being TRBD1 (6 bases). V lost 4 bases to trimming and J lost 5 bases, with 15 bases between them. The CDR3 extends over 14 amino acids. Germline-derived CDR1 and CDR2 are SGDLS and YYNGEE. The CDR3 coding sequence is TGTGCCAGCAGCCACAGAGGGGGTCGGGAGACCCAGTACTTC. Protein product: CASSHRGGRETQYF.

CDR3 sequence reads: CASSLSSLVNSPLHF. As DNA, the CDR3 is TGTGCCAGCAGCTTATCCAGCCTTGTCAATTCACCCCTCCACTTT. This sequence joins TRBV7-2 and TRBJ1-6; D unclear. V was pared by 2 bases and J by 7 bases, with 12 bases between. In germline, CDR1 is SGHTA, CDR2 FQGNSA. There are 15 residues in the CDR3.

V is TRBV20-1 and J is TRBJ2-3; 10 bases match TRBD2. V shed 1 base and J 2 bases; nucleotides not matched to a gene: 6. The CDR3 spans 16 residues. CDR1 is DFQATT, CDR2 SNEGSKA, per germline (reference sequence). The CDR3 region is CSARAPLAGVTDTQYF. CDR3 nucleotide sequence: TGCAGTGCTAGAGCCCCCCTAGCGGGGGTCACAGATACGCAGTATTTT.

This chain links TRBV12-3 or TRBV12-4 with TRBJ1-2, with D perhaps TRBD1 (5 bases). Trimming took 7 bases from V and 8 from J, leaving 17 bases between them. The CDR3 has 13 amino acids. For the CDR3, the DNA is TGTGCCAGCAACCAACTGGGGCAGCCGGGCTACACCTTC. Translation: CASNQLGQPGYTF.

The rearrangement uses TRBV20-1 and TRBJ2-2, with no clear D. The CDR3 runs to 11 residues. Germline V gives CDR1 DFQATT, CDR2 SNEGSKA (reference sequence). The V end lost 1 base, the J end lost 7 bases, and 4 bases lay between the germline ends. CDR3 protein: CSARVYGELFF. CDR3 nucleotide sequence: TGCAGTGCTAGAGTGTACGGGGAGCTGTTTTTT.

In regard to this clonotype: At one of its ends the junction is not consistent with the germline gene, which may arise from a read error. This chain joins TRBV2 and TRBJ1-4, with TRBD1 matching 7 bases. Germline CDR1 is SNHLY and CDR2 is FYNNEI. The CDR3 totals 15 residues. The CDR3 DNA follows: TGTGCCAACAGTGAAGTGGGGACAGTTAATGAAAAACTGCTTTTT. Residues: CANSEVGTVNEKLLF.

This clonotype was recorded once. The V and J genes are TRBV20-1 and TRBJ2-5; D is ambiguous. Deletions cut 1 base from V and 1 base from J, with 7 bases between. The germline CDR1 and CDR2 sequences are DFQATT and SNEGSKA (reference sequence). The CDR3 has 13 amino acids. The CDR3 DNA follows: TGCAGTGCTAGAGGGCCGGGCCAAGAGACCCAGTACTTC. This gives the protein CSARGPGQETQYF.

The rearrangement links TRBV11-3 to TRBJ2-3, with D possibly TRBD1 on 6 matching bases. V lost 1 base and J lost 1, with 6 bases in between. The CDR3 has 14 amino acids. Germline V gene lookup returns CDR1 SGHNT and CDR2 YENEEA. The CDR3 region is CASSLGQGTDTQYF. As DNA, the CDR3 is TGTGCCAGCAGCTTAGGACAGGGCACAGATACGCAGTATTTT.

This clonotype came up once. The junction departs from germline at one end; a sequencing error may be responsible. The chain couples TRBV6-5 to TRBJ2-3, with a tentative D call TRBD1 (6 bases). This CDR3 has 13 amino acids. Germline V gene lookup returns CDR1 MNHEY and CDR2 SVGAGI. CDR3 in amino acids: CASSEQGTDAQYF. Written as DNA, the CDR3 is TGTGCCAGCAGCGAACAGGGTACAGATGCGCAGTATTTT.

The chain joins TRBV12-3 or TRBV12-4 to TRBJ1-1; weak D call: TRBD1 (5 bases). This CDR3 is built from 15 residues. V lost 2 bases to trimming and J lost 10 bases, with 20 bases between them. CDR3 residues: CASSLSGTESSGAFF. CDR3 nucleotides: TGTGCCAGCAGTTTAAGCGGGACCGAGTCTTCTGGAGCTTTCTTT.

CDR3 coding DNA: TGTGCCAGCAGCTCCCACGCTAGCGGGAGGATACGCAATGAGCAGTTCTTC. It translates to CASSSHASGRIRNEQFF. The rearrangement links TRBV7-2 to TRBJ2-1, with 11 bases lining up with TRBD2. Losses at the gene ends were 4 bases for V and 6 bases for J; bases not matched to a gene: 11. Germline V gene data show CDR1 as SGHTA and CDR2 as FQGNSA. CDR3 length equals 17 residues.

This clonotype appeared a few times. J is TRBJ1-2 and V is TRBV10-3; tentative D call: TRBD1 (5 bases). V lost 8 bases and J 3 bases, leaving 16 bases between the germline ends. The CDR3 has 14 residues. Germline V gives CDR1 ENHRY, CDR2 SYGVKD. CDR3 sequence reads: CAILGLGRDYGYTF. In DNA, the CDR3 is TGTGCCATCTTAGGCCTGGGACGGGACTATGGCTACACCTTC.

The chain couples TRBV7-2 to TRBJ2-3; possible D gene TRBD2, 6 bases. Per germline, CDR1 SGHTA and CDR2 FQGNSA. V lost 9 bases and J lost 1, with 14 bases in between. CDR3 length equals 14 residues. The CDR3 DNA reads TGTGCCAGTAAAACATCGGGGGGCACAGATACGCAGTATTTT. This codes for CASKTSGGTDTQYF.